These 17 T cell receptor beta chains share one sample of origin, sequenced in a study of control samples from healthy donors and cancer patients. Data came from immunoSEQ multiplex PCR; TCRdb stores just in-frame clones and leaves some out. Of over 75,000 clones in the sample, 75% to 95% are singletons; the top ten hold about a sixth. The sample was blood. Receptors originate from a man younger than 40 in good health.

This sequence joins TRBV5-1 and TRBJ2-1; 7 positions agree with TRBD1. J was trimmed by 1 base and V by 4 bases; bases with no gene match: 5. The CDR3 covers 15 residues. Germline loops: CDR1 SGHRS, CDR2 YFSETQ. The CDR3 nucleotides read TGCGCCAGCAGCACCCGGGACAGATCCTACAATGAGCAGTTCTTC. It specifies CASSTRDRSYNEQFF.

V and J are TRBV7-2 and TRBJ2-7; TRBD1 is a possible D gene (5 bases). Germline V lookup: CDR1 SGHTA, CDR2 FQGNSA. The V and J ends lost 3 bases and 5 bases respectively, with 11 bases between them. The CDR3 runs 13 residues. The CDR3 reads CASSLAGWHEQYF. The CDR3 DNA is TGTGCCAGCAGCTTGGCAGGGTGGCACGAGCAGTACTTC.

The genes are TRBV16 and TRBJ1-5, with 9 bases that match TRBD1. Germline CDR1 KGHSY, CDR2 FQNENV. After removal of 8 bases from V and 6 bases from J, the junction contained 8 bases not matched to a gene. The CDR3 spans 14 residues. CDR3 amino acids: CASANRGPSQPQHF. DNA for the CDR3: TGTGCCAGCGCAAACAGGGGGCCGAGTCAGCCCCAGCATTTT.

J is TRBJ1-2 and V is TRBV12-3 or TRBV12-4, with TRBD1 matching over 10 bases. The V and J ends lost 6 bases and 8 bases, in that order; junction bases with no gene match: 6. CDR3 length equals 13 residues. The CDR3 sequence is CASRRTGGFGYTF. CDR3 DNA sequence: TGTGCCAGCAGGCGGACAGGGGGTTTCGGCTACACCTTC.

V is TRBV6-5 and J is TRBJ1-5, with D possibly being TRBD1 (5 bases). CDR1 is MNHEY, CDR2 SVGAGI, per germline. This CDR3 has 15 residues. The V and J ends lost 0 bases and 5 bases respectively, with 11 bases between them. The CDR3 nucleotides are TGTGCCAGCAGTTACTCGATGGGGGGAGATCAGCCCCAGCATTTT. Residues: CASSYSMGGDQPQHF.

This clone showed up just once. The genes are TRBV3-1 (or the pseudogene TRBV3-2) and TRBJ2-7; D is ambiguous. CDR3 size: 14 residues. With 4 bases removed from V and 1 base from J, the gap between germline ends came to 11 bases. The germline V gene has CDR1 LGHDT and CDR2 YNNKEL (reference sequence). CDR3 nucleotides: TGTGCCAGCAGCCCGTACGAAACGTCCTACGAGCAGTACTTC. Amino acid sequence: CASSPYETSYEQYF.

The chain recombines TRBV6-5 with TRBJ2-7; D possibly matches TRBD1 or TRBD2 (5 bases each). The CDR3 is 16 residues long. Germline CDR1 reads MNHEY; CDR2 reads SVGAGI. V was clipped by 4 bases and J by 4 bases, with 20 bases between them. The CDR3 sequence: CASSSIWGTGAYEQYF. CDR3 nucleotide sequence: TGTGCCAGCAGTTCCATCTGGGGGACGGGCGCATACGAGCAGTACTTC.

The J gene is TRBJ1-4, the V gene TRBV7-9, with no clear D. CDR3 length: 14 amino acids. Germline V gene lookup returns CDR1 SEHNR and CDR2 FQNEAQ (reference sequence). The germline V and J ends were trimmed by 10 bases and 4 bases, with 16 bases remaining between them. CDR3 sequence: CATATGFDNEKLFF. The CDR3 coding sequence is TGTGCCACAGCCACGGGGTTTGATAATGAAAAACTGTTTTTT.

This clone was found a few times. The rearrangement links TRBV5-1 to TRBJ2-1, with 12 bases identical to TRBD2. Unmatched junction bases numbered 3, after V lost 1 base and J lost 7 bases. The CDR3 length is 15 residues. The germline V gene encodes CDR1 SGHRS and CDR2 YFSETQ. The CDR3 spells CASSLMGTSGNEQFF. In DNA, the CDR3 is TGCGCCAGCAGCTTGATGGGGACTAGCGGGAATGAGCAGTTCTTC.

V is TRBV7-9 and J is TRBJ1-5; TRBD1 might be the D (6 bases). The V end was cut by 2 bases, the J end by 3 bases, with 14 bases between. The germline gives CDR1 SEHNR, CDR2 FQNEAQ (reference sequence). The CDR3 runs 16 residues. The CDR3 sequence: CASSLNSEGVNQPQHF. In DNA, the CDR3 is TGTGCCAGCAGCTTAAACAGTGAGGGGGTCAATCAGCCCCAGCATTTT.

The gene calls are TRBV28 and TRBJ1-5; D remains unclear. Germline CDR1 and CDR2: MDHEN and SYDVKM. The V and J ends lost 6 bases and 15 bases respectively, with 15 bases between them. The CDR3 spans 11 residues. Here the CDR3 reads CASSYEGRGHF. As DNA, the CDR3 is TGTGCCAGCAGCTACGAAGGGCGGGGGCATTTT.

The chain links TRBV5-1 to TRBJ2-3, with 10 bases lining up with TRBD1. The trim removed 0 bases at V and 4 bases at J, leaving 8 bases unmatched. Germline V gives CDR1 SGHRS, CDR2 YFSETQ. The CDR3 totals 17 residues. CDR3 in amino acids: CASSLAFPGQGSDTQYF. In nucleotides, the CDR3 is TGCGCCAGCAGCTTGGCCTTCCCGGGACAGGGGTCAGATACGCAGTATTTT.

This chain uses TRBV6-5 with TRBJ1-5; the D is unclear. Per the germline V gene, CDR1 is MNHEY and CDR2 is SVGAGI. The length of the CDR3 is 15 residues. With 2 bases removed from V and 4 bases from J, the gap between germline ends came to 12 bases. CDR3 bases: TGTGCCAGCAGTTACCCACCCGATAAAAATCAGCCCCAGCATTTT. It encodes CASSYPPDKNQPQHF.

The rearrangement uses TRBV27 and TRBJ2-3; 7 bases are a match to TRBD2. The germline CDR1 and CDR2 sequences are MNHEY and SMNVEV (reference sequence). V was clipped by 5 bases and J by 0 bases; unmatched bases: 5. CDR3 length equals 15 residues. CDR3: CASSDLAVSTDTQYF. CDR3 nucleotide sequence: TGTGCCAGCAGTGACCTAGCGGTCAGCACAGATACGCAGTATTTT.

This chain links TRBV9 with TRBJ2-1; no reliable D call. Trimming removed 4 bases from V and 8 bases from J, with 13 bases in between. This CDR3 is 13 amino acids long. The germline V gene encodes CDR1 SGDLS and CDR2 YYNGEE. This chain's CDR3 is CASSTGPLDEQFF. The DNA for the CDR3 is TGTGCCAGCAGCACTGGACCTCTCGATGAGCAGTTCTTC.

This chain links TRBV15 with TRBJ2-3; 7 bases agree with TRBD1. With V trimmed by 3 bases and J by 0 bases, 9 bases remained unmatched. Germline V gene data show CDR1 as LNHNV and CDR2 as YYDKDF (reference sequence). The CDR3 has 17 amino acids. The CDR3 sequence: CATSSPGTDTSTDTQYF. In nucleotides, the CDR3 is TGTGCCACCAGCAGCCCCGGGACAGACACTAGCACAGATACGCAGTATTTT.

This chain connects TRBV4-1 to TRBJ2-7; 8 nucleotides agree with TRBD1. From germline, CDR1 is MGHRA and CDR2 YSYEKL. The CDR3 extends over 17 amino acids. Trimming removed 5 bases from V and 0 bases from J; junction bases left unmatched: 12. The CDR3: CASSFPPTGGSSYEQYF. The CDR3 DNA reads TGCGCCAGCAGCTTCCCCCCAACAGGGGGAAGCTCCTACGAGCAGTACTTC.